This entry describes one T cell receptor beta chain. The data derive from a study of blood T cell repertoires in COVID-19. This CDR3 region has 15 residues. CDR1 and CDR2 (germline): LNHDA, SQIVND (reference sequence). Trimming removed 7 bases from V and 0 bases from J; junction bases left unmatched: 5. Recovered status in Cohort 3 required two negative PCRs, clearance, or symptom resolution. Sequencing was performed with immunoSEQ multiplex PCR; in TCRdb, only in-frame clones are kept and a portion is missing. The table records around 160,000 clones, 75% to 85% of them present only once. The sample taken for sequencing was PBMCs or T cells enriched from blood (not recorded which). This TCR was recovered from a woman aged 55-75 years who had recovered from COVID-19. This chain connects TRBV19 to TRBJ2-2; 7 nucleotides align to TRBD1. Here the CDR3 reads CASIGTATNTGELFF. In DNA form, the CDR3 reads TGTGCCAGTATTGGGACAGCAACGAACACCGGGGAGCTGTTTTTT. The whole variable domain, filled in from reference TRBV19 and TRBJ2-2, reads DGGITQSPKYLFRKEGQNVTLSCEQNLNHDAMYWYRQDPGQGLRLIYYSQIVNDFQKGDIAEGYSVSREKKESFPLTVTSAQKNPTAFYLCASIGTATNTGELFFGEGSRLTVL.